This TCR beta chain was captured in a study of cytomegalovirus exposure and HLA in healthy donors. A multiplex PCR was run with 60 Vbeta primers and 13 Jbeta primers. In the original processing: In a later analysis, 10 million to 11 million of some 80 million unique beta chains occurred in at least two donors. Sequencing used immunoSEQ multiplex PCR; TCRdb keeps in-frame clones, though not all of them. Clonal size and the V and J genes are those of that table, whereas D and trimming came from the DNA. In all, the sample yields approximately 150,000 clones. The germline V gene encodes CDR1 LNHNV and CDR2 YYDKDF (reference sequence). The V segment lost 5 bases and the J segment 2 bases; nucleotides outside the gene matches: 8. The CDR3 has 16 residues. Donors counted as nominally healthy when sampled, yet unrecorded immune exposures were likely. Findings of the study overall: Association with HLA alleles at 0.05 false discovery rate was found for 15,000 to 20,000 TCR beta sequences in a later analysis.

In the case of this clone: No antigen is known for it.

The source of this sequence is a male donor in good health and CMV-seronegative. The V call is TRBV15, the J call TRBJ2-1, with 8 bases matching TRBD2. The sample was PBMCs. The DNA for the CDR3 is TGTGCCACCAGCGGTAACGCGGGAGGTACCTACAATGAGCAGTTCTTC. This translates into CATSGNAGGTYNEQFF.